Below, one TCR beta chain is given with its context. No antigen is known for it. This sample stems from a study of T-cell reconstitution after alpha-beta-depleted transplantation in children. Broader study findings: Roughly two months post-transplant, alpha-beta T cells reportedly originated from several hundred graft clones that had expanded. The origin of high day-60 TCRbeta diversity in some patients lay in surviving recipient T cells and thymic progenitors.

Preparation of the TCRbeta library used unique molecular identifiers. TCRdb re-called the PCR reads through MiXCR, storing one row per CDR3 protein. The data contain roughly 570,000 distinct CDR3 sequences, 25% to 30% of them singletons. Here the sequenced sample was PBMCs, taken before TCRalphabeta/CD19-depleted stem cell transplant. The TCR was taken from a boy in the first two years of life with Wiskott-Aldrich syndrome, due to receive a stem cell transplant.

CDR3 residues: CASSIRDRGYPGELFF. CDR3 nucleotides: TGTGCCAGCAGTATCCGGGACAGGGGGTACCCCGGGGAGCTGTTTTTT. V usage is TRBV27 and J usage is TRBJ2-2, with TRBD1 identical over 11 bases. This CDR3 is 16 amino acids long. Germline loops: CDR1 MNHEY, CDR2 SMNVEV (reference sequence). The V segment lost 5 bases and the J segment 6 bases; nucleotides outside the gene matches: 8.